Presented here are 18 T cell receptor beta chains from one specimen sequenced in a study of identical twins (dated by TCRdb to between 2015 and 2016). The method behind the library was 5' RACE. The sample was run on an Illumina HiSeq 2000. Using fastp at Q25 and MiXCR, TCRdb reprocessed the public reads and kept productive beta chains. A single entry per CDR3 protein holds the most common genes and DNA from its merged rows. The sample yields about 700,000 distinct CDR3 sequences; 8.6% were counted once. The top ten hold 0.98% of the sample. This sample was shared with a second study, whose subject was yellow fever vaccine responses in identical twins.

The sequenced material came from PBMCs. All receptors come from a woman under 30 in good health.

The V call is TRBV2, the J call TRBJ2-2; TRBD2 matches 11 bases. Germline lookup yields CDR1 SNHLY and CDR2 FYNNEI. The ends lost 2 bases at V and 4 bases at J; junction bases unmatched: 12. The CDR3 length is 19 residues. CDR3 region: CASSESGLAGYDSTGELFF. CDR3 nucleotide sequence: TGTGCCAGCAGTGAAAGTGGACTAGCGGGTTATGATAGCACCGGGGAGCTGTTTTTT.

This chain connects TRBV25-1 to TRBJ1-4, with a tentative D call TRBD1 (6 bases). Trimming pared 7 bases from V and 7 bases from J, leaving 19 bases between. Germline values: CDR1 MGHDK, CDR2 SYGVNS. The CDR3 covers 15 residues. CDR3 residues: CASKSTGPITEKLFF. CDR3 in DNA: TGTGCCAGCAAGAGTACAGGGCCAATTACTGAAAAACTGTTTTTT. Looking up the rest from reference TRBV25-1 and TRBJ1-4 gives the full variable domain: EADIYQTPRYLVIGTGKKITLECSQTMGHDKMYWYQQDPGMELHLIHYSYGVNSTEKGDLSSESTVSRIRTEHFPLTLESARPSHTSQYLCASKSTGPITEKLFFGSGTQLSVL.

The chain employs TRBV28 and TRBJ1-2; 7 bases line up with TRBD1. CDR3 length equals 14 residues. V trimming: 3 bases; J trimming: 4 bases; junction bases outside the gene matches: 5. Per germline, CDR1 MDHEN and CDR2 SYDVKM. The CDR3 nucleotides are TGTGCCAGCAGTTTGACAGGGCCACCCTATGGCTACACCTTC. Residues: CASSLTGPPYGYTF.

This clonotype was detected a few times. The CDR3 reads CASSPILAGPGLTYNEQFF. The CDR3 region has the DNA TGTGCCAGCAGCCCCATATTAGCGGGCCCTGGGCTAACCTACAATGAGCAGTTCTTC. The chain carries TRBV7-3 and TRBJ2-1, with 7 positions matching TRBD2. CDR3 length: 19 amino acids. The germline V gene has CDR1 SGHTA and CDR2 FQGTGA. Trimming removed 5 bases from V and 2 bases from J; junction bases left unmatched: 18.

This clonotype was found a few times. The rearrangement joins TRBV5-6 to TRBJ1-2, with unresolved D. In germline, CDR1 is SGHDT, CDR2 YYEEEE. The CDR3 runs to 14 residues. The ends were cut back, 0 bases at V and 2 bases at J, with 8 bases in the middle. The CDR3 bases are TGTGCCAGCAGCTTGGGGCAGCGAAACTATGGCTACACCTTC. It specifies CASSLGQRNYGYTF.

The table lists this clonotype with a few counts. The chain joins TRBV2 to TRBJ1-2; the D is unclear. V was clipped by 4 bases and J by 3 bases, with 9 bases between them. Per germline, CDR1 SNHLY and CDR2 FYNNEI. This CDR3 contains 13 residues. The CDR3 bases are TGTGCCAGCAGTGGAAGAGTCCACTATGGCTACACCTTC. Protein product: CASSGRVHYGYTF.

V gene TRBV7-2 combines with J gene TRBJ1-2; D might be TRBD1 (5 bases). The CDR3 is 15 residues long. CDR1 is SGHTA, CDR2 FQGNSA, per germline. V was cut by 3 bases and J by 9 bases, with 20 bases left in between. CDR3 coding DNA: TGTGCCAGCAGCTTTAGACCCCGGGACTCAGGGAGCTACACCTTC. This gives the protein CASSFRPRDSGSYTF.

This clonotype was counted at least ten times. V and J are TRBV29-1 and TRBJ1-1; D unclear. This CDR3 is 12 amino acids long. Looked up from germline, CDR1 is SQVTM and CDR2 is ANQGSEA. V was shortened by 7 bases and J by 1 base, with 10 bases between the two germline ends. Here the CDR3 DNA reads TGCAGCGGGCAAACAGCGAACACTGAAGCTTTCTTT. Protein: CSGQTANTEAFF.

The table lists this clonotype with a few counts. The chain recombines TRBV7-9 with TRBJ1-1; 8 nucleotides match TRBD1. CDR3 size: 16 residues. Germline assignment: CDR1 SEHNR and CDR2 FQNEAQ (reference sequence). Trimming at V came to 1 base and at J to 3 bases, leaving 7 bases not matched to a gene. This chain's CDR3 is CASSLGGQGGHTEAFF. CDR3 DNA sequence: TGTGCCAGCAGCTTAGGAGGACAGGGTGGGCACACTGAAGCTTTCTTT.

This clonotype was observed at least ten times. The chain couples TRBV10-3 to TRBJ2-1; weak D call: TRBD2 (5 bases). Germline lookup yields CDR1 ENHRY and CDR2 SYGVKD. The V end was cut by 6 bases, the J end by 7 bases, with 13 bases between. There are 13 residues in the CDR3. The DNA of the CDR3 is TGTGCCATCAGGAGGGCGAAGGAGAATGAGCAGTTCTTC. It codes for CAIRRAKENEQFF.

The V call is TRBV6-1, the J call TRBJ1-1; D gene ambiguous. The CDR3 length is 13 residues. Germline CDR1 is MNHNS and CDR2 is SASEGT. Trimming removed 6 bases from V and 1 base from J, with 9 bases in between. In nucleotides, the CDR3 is TGTGCCAGCAGCCGATCCAAGAACACTGAAGCTTTCTTT. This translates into CASSRSKNTEAFF.

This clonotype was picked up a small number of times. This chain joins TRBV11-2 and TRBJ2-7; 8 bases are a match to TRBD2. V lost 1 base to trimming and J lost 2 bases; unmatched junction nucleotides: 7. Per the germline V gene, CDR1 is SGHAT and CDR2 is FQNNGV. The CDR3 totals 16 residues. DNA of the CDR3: TGTGCCAGCAGCTTAGTACCGGGAGGGCCCGCCTACGAGCAGTACTTC. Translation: CASSLVPGGPAYEQYF.

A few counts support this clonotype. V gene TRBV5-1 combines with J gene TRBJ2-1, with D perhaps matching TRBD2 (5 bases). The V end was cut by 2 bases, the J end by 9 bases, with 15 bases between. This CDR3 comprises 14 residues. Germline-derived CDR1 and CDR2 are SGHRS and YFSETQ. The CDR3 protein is CASSFGTIASEQFF. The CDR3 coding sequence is TGCGCCAGCAGCTTCGGTACGATAGCGTCTGAGCAGTTCTTC.

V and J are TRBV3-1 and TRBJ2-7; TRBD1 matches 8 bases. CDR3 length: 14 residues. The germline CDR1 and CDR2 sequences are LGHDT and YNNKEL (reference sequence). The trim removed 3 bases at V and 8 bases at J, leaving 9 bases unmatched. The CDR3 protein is CASSQGQDSWKQYF. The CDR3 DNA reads TGTGCCAGCAGCCAGGGACAGGACTCCTGGAAGCAGTACTTC.

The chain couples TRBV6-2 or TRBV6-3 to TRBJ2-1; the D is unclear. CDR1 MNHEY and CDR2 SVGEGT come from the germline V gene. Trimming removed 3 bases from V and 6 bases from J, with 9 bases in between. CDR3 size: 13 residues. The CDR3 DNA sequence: TGTGCCAGCAGTTATGTGGAACCCAATGAGCAGTTCTTC. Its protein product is CASSYVEPNEQFF.

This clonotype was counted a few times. The CDR3 nucleotides read TGTGCCAGCAGCCAAGATCCAGGGGACGAGCAGTACTTC. This translates into CASSQDPGDEQYF. The chain has TRBV3-1 and TRBJ2-7; D may be TRBD1 (6 bases). Germline values: CDR1 LGHDT, CDR2 YNNKEL (reference sequence). The CDR3 has 13 residues. The V and J ends lost 0 bases and 5 bases respectively, with 8 bases between them.

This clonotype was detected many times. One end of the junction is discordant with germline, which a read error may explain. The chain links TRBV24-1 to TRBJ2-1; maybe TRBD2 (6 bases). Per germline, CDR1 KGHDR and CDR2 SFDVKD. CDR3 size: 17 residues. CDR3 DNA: TGTGCCACCAGTGATATAGCGGCTTATGCTTCCTACGATGAGCAGTTCTTC. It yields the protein CATSDIAAYASYDEQFF.

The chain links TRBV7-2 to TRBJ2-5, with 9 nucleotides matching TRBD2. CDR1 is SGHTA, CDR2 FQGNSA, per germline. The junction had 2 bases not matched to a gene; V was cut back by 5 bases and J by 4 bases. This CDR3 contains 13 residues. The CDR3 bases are TGTGCCAGCAGCAATAGCGGGGGAGAGACCCAGTACTTC. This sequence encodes CASSNSGGETQYF.